This TCR beta chain originates from a study of blood T cell repertoires in COVID-19. The overall study: COVID-19 samples collected from the United States, Italy and Spain covered acute and convalescent phases. Nucleic acid was either cDNA or gDNA, and it came from T cells, B-cell-depleted T cells, or PBMCs.

Per the authors' pipeline: Using reference gene primer amplification, nucleated cell counts were estimated. This table comes from immunoSEQ multiplex PCR, and its TCRdb copy is limited to in-frame clones, with some not included. D and trimming come from the DNA, and the V and J calls and clone size come from that table. Of over 45,000 clones listed, 83% are singletons. CDR1 is SGHNT, CDR2 YYREEE, per germline (reference sequence). Between the trimmed V and J ends, which lost 3 bases and 2 bases, there was a span of 17 bases. The CDR3 totals 16 residues. The chain is built from TRBV5-4 and TRBJ1-2; D is perhaps TRBD1 (6 bases). The TCR originated in a human donor in a cohort sampled during active COVID-19. The sequenced sample consisted of peripheral blood. CDR3 amino acids: CASSSATGFRNYGYTF. In DNA, the CDR3 is TGTGCCAGCAGCTCGGCGACAGGCTTCAGGAACTATGGCTACACCTTC.